The sequence of this T cell receptor beta chain was determined in a study of monozygotic twins with inflammatory bowel disease. Looked up from germline, CDR1 is LNHNV and CDR2 is YYDKDF (reference sequence). The CDR3 covers 16 residues. TCR libraries were prepared from roughly 3,700 ng total RNA each. Template switching incorporated UMIs with a 6-nucleotide sample barcode. Two nested PCRs, run for roughly 17 and 9 cycles, were applied to TCRalpha and TCRbeta cDNA. TCRdb re-analyzed the 5' RACE reads; it lists each CDR3 protein once, without DNA. In total, the table holds under 350,000 distinct CDR3 sequences. On this clonotype: Its matching antigen is unknown.

Study-level results: Especially with disease activity, IBD patients had fewer clonotypes in common with others than healthy twins did.

The chain recombines TRBV15 with TRBJ2-1; TCRdb's D call, TRBD2, is unchecked because there is no DNA. Sequencing was performed on blood. This receptor was identified in a human donor with ulcerative colitis or Crohn's disease, or a healthy co-twin of an affected twin (not recorded which). CDR3: CATSRDLSGGADEQFF.